This T cell receptor (beta chain) was sequenced for a study of T cell responses to AZD1222 COVID-19 vaccine. Whole-study findings and limits: Scientists sampled the repertoires only once the peak T cell response had passed.

Here immunoSEQ multiplex PCR was the method, and the copy in TCRdb shows in-frame clones only, minus some. The data show about 130,000 clones, around 90% seen once. The germline V gene encodes CDR1 PRHDT and CDR2 FYEKMQ (reference sequence). V was shortened by 7 bases and J by 9 bases, with 21 bases between the two germline ends. This CDR3 has 14 amino acids. With regard to this clone: Its matching antigen is unknown.

This sequence joins TRBV13 and TRBJ1-2, with D possibly being TRBD1 (5 bases). The TCR comes from an adult in good health. Material: peripheral blood, obtained on day 0 of AZD1222 vaccination. This chain's CDR3 is CASTAPGGELRYTF. In DNA, the CDR3 is TGTGCCAGCACCGCGCCGGGGGGGGAGCTACGCTACACCTTC.